These 4 T cell receptor beta chains share one sample of origin, sequenced in a study of T cell responses to AZD1222 COVID-19 vaccine. Repertoires were generated with immunoSEQ multiplex PCR, while TCRdb's copy carries only in-frame clones and drops some. The sample shows 25,000 to 35,000 clones, approximately 89% of them seen only once. This specimen consisted of peripheral blood, obtained on day 0 of AZD1222 vaccination. These receptors came from an adult in good health.

The CDR3, as DNA: TGTGCCAGCAGTCCAGAGCTGCTAGCGGGGGGCGATGAGCAGTTCTTC. Its protein product is CASSPELLAGGDEQFF. The rearrangement uses TRBV5-4 and TRBJ2-1; 11 bases fit TRBD2. The CDR3 covers 16 residues. V shed 5 bases, J shed 8 bases, and the junction held 12 bases outside the gene matches. Per germline, CDR1 SGHNT and CDR2 YYREEE (reference sequence).

The V gene is TRBV7-9, the J gene TRBJ2-2; possible D gene TRBD2, 5 bases. Germline lookup yields CDR1 SEHNR and CDR2 FQNEAQ (reference sequence). Between the trimmed V and J ends, which lost 5 bases and 6 bases, there was a span of 10 bases. CDR3 length: 13 residues. CDR3 residues: CASSLGVSGELFF. The CDR3 bases are TGTGCCAGCAGCCTCGGGGTTTCCGGGGAGCTGTTTTTT.

This sequence joins TRBV5-1 and TRBJ1-5; D is unclear. Trimming stripped 0 bases from V and 4 bases from J, with 11 bases between. CDR1 SGHRS and CDR2 YFSETQ come from the germline V gene. There are 15 residues in the CDR3. This chain's CDR3 is CASSLESGVNQPQHF. DNA of the CDR3: TGCGCCAGCAGCTTGGAGTCAGGAGTTAATCAGCCCCAGCATTTT.

In this sample, this clone turned up a few times. The chain joins TRBV19 to TRBJ1-2; no clear D gene. This CDR3 has 13 amino acids. Trimming removed 7 bases from V and 2 bases from J, with 11 bases in between. CDR1 is LNHDA and CDR2 is SQIVND in the germline V gene (reference sequence). The CDR3 spells CASTPGNNYGYTF. The CDR3 DNA follows: TGTGCCAGTACCCCGGGAAACAACTATGGCTACACCTTC.